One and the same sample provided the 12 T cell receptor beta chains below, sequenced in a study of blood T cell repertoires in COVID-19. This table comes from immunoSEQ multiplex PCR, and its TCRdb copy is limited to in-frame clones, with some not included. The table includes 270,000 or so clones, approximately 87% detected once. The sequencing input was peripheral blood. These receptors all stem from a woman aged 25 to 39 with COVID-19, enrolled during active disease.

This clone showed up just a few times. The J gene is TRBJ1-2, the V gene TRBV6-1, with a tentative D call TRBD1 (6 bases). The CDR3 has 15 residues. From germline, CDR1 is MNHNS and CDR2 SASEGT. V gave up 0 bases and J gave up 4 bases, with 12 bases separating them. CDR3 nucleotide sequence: TGTGCCAGCAGTGAAGCCCGGACAGCCCTCTATGGCTACACCTTC. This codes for CASSEARTALYGYTF.

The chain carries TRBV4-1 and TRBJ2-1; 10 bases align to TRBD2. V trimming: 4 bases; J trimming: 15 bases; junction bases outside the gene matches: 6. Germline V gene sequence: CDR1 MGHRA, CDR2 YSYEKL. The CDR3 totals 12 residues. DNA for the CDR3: TGCGCCAGCAGCCCAATTAGCGGGGGGCGGTTCTTC. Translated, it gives CASSPISGGRFF.

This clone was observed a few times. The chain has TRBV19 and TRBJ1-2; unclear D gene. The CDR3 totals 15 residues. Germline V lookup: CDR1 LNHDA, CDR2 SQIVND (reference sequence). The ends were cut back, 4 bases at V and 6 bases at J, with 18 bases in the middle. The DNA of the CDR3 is TGTGCCAGTAGTAGCCCGTTCGAGACGGCGGATGGCTACACCTTC. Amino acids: CASSSPFETADGYTF. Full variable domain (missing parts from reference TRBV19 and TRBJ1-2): DGGITQSPKYLFRKEGQNVTLSCEQNLNHDAMYWYRQDPGQGLRLIYYSQIVNDFQKGDIAEGYSVSREKKESFPLTVTSAQKNPTAFYLCASSSPFETADGYTFGSGTRLTVV.

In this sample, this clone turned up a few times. The CDR3 is CASSSSGQRNSPLHF. The CDR3 DNA follows: TGTGCCAGCAGCTCATCGGGACAGAGGAATTCACCCCTCCACTTT. The chain is built from TRBV11-1 and TRBJ1-6; 7 positions match TRBD1. Germline V gene data show CDR1 as SGHAT and CDR2 as FQDESV (reference sequence). The J segment lost 7 bases and the V segment lost 4 bases, leaving 7 bases of the junction unmatched. The CDR3 covers 15 residues.

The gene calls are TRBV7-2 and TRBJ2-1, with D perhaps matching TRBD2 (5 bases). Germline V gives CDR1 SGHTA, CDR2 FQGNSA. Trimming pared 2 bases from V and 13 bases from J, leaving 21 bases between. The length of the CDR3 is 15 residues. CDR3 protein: CASSLTPDLPSFQFF. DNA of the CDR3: TGTGCCAGCAGCTTAACCCCGGACTTACCTTCGTTCCAGTTCTTC. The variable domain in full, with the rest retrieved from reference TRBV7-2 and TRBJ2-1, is GAGVSQSPSNKVTEKGKDVELRCDPISGHTALYWYRQSLGQGLEFLIYFQGNSAPDKSGLPSDRFSAERTGGSVSTLTIQRTQQEDSAVYLCASSLTPDLPSFQFFGPGTRLTVL.

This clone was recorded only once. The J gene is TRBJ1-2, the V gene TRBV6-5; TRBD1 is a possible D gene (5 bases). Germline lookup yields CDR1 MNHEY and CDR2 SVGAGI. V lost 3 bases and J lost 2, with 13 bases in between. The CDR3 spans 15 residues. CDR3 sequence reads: CASSYTGQVNYGYTF. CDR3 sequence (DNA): TGTGCCAGCAGTTATACCGGACAAGTCAACTATGGCTACACCTTC.

The CDR3 region is CASTSYTGELFF. CDR3 nucleotide sequence: TGTGCCAGCACTTCCTACACCGGGGAGCTGTTTTTT. The chain employs TRBV28 and TRBJ2-2; no definite D call. CDR1 is MDHEN and CDR2 is SYDVKM in the germline V gene. The V gene lost 7 bases and the J gene lost 3 bases, with 6 bases spanning the gap. This CDR3 has 12 amino acids.

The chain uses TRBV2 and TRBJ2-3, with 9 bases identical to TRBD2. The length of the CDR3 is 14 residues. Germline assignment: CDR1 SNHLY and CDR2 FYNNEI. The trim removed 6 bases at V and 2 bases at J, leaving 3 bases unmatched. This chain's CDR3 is CASRRGGFTDTQYF. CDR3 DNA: TGTGCCAGCAGGCGGGGGGGATTCACAGATACGCAGTATTTT.

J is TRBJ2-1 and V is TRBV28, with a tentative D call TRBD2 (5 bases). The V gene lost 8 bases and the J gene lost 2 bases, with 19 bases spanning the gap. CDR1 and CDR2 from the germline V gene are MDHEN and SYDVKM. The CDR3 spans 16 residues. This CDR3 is CASASPALGTYNEQFF. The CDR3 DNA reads TGTGCCAGCGCAAGCCCGGCGCTCGGGACCTACAATGAGCAGTTCTTC.

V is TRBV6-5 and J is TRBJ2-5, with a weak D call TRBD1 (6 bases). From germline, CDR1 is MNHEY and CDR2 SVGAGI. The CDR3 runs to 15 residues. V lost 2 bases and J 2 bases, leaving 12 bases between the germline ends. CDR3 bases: TGTGCCAGCAGTTACAATAGGGGGTTTCAAGAGACCCAGTACTTC. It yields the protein CASSYNRGFQETQYF.

CDR3 nucleotide sequence: TGTGCCAGCAGCTTAGGGGCGACTAGCGGGGTCTACAATGAGCAGTTCTTC. This encodes CASSLGATSGVYNEQFF. The chain couples TRBV11-2 to TRBJ2-1; 11 positions agree with TRBD2. This CDR3 region has 17 residues. The germline V gene encodes CDR1 SGHAT and CDR2 FQNNGV. With V trimmed by 1 base and J by 3 bases, 5 bases remained unmatched. Variable domain in full (rest from reference TRBV11-2 and TRBJ2-1): EAGVAQSPRYKIIEKRQSVAFWCNPISGHATLYWYQQILGQGPKLLIQFQNNGVVDDSQLPKDRFSAERLKGVDSTLKIQPAKLEDSAVYLCASSLGATSGVYNEQFFGPGTRLTVL.

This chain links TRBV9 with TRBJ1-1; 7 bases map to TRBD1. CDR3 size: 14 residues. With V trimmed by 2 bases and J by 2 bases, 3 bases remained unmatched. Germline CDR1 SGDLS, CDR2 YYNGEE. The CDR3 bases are TGTGCCAGCAGCGTCTGGGACAGCAACACTGAAGCTTTCTTT. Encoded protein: CASSVWDSNTEAFF.